This note documents a single TCR beta chain sequence. Trimming cost V 1 base and J 7 bases; bases outside gene matches: 7. The germline V gene encodes CDR1 SGHTA and CDR2 FQGTGA. This CDR3 is 16 amino acids long. The record originates from a study of T cell changes during pregnancy in multiple sclerosis. Produced via immunoSEQ multiplex PCR; TCRdb's table is partial and in-frame only. Of about 52,000 clones in the sample, over 85% are singletons; the top ten hold about 0.37%. The source material was CD4+ T cells from peripheral blood mononuclear cells, sampled before pregnancy. The gene calls are TRBV7-3 and TRBJ2-1, with TRBD2 matching 10 bases. The sequence derives from a female donor with multiple sclerosis, enrolled in a pregnancy study. The DNA for the CDR3 is TGTGCCAGCAGCTTAAATGGGCTAGCGGGAGAAAATGAGCAGTTCTTC. This gives the protein CASSLNGLAGENEQFF. Drawing the rest from reference TRBV7-3 and TRBJ2-1, the complete variable domain is GAGVSQTPSNKVTEKGKYVELRCDPISGHTALYWYRQSLGQGPEFLIYFQGTGAADDSGLPNDRFFAVRPEGSVSTLKIQRTERGDSAVYLCASSLNGLAGENEQFFGPGTRLTVL.